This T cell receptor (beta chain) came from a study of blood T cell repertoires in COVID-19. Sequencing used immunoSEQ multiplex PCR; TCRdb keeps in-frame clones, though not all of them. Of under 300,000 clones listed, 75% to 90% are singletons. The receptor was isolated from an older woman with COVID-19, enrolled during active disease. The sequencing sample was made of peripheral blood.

CDR3 bases: TGTGCCAGTAGTATTACAGGGGGAGCTTTCTACGAGCAGTACTTC. Its translation is CASSITGGAFYEQYF. This sequence joins TRBV19 and TRBJ2-7; 8 bases are shared with TRBD1. Unmatched junction bases numbered 7, after V lost 3 bases and J lost 3 bases. CDR1 and CDR2 from the germline V gene are LNHDA and SQIVND (reference sequence). The CDR3 has 15 amino acids. Variable domain in full (rest from reference TRBV19 and TRBJ2-7): DGGITQSPKYLFRKEGQNVTLSCEQNLNHDAMYWYRQDPGQGLRLIYYSQIVNDFQKGDIAEGYSVSREKKESFPLTVTSAQKNPTAFYLCASSITGGAFYEQYFGPGTRLTVT.